These 31 T cell receptor beta chains share one sample of origin, sequenced in a study of PD-1 blockade in classical Hodgkin lymphoma. The repertoire was sequenced with immunoSEQ multiplex PCR; TCRdb's copy has only in-frame clones and lacks some. There are 30,000 to 35,000 clones in the sample; roughly 94% occur only once, and approximately 2.2% lies in the top ten. Time point specified: newly diagnosed, previously untreated cHL patient sample. What was sequenced was peripheral blood mononuclear cells (PBMCs). The receptors originated from a human donor with classical Hodgkin lymphoma.

A remark on this clone: Distinct nucleotide sequences in the sample also encode this CDR3. This rearrangement joins TRBV29-1 to TRBJ1-2; TRBD1 is a possible D gene (6 bases). CDR1 and CDR2 (germline): SQVTM, ANQGSEA. The germline V and J ends were trimmed by 4 bases and 2 bases, with 14 bases remaining between them. The CDR3 has 14 residues. CDR3 loop: CSVGQAGVNYGYTF. The CDR3 nucleotides read TGCAGCGTTGGTCAGGCAGGGGTGAACTATGGCTACACCTTC.

The V and J genes are TRBV18 and TRBJ1-2; D is unresolved. With 4 bases removed from V and 4 bases from J, the gap between germline ends came to 10 bases. Germline-derived CDR1 and CDR2 are KGHSH and LQKENI. This CDR3 is built from 13 residues. The CDR3 DNA sequence: TGTGCCAGCTCACGGACGGAGTTCTATGGCTACACCTTC. It yields the protein CASSRTEFYGYTF.

The chain uses TRBV6-6 and TRBJ1-1; no clear D gene. Germline lookup yields CDR1 MNHNY and CDR2 SVGAGI (reference sequence). V was clipped by 6 bases and J by 0 bases, with 11 bases between them. The CDR3 runs 14 residues. Here the CDR3 DNA reads TGTGCCAGCAGGATTCGGCGGATGAACACTGAAGCTTTCTTT. This sequence encodes CASRIRRMNTEAFF.

The chain recombines TRBV27 with TRBJ1-3; no clear D. CDR1 and CDR2 from the germline V gene are MNHEY and SMNVEV (reference sequence). V was clipped by 7 bases and J by 0 bases, with 7 bases between them. This CDR3 has 13 residues. The CDR3 nucleotides read TGTGCCAGCAAGACTTACTCTGGAAACACCATATATTTT. Protein: CASKTYSGNTIYF.

J is TRBJ2-1 and V is TRBV7-3, with 8 bases that match TRBD1. Trimming took 2 bases from V and 3 from J; bases not matched to a gene: 3. This CDR3 contains 15 residues. Germline V gives CDR1 SGHTA, CDR2 FQGTGA. The CDR3 region has the DNA TGTGCCAGCAGCTTATCGGGGACAGGCTACAATGAGCAGTTCTTC. Protein: CASSLSGTGYNEQFF.

The chain uses TRBV7-2 and TRBJ2-5; TRBD2 matches at 14 bases. Germline V CDR1 and CDR2: SGHTA, FQGNSA. Losses at the gene ends were 5 bases for V and 5 bases for J; bases not matched to a gene: 10. The CDR3 spans 17 residues. The CDR3 coding sequence is TGTGCCAGCAGCCACGTCGGGACTAGCGGGGGAAGGGAGACCCAGTACTTC. Protein product: CASSHVGTSGGRETQYF.

V gene TRBV5-6 combines with J gene TRBJ2-5; TRBD1 aligns across 7 bases. The CDR3 runs to 14 residues. The J segment lost 4 bases and the V segment lost 3 bases, leaving 6 bases of the junction unmatched. In germline, CDR1 is SGHDT, CDR2 YYEEEE. CDR3: CASSSTDRAETQYF. DNA for the CDR3: TGTGCCAGCAGCTCTACCGACAGGGCAGAGACCCAGTACTTC.

The chain couples TRBV5-4 to TRBJ2-7, with D possibly called TRBD1 or TRBD2 (5 bases each). Per germline, CDR1 SGHNT and CDR2 YYREEE (reference sequence). The CDR3 runs to 14 residues. V was trimmed by 4 bases and J by 1 base, leaving 12 bases between them. This CDR3 reads CASSLMGVSYEQYF. DNA for the CDR3: TGTGCCAGCAGCCTGATGGGGGTTTCCTACGAGCAGTACTTC. The entire variable domain, with the rest obtained from reference TRBV5-4 and TRBJ2-7, is as follows: ETGVTQSPTHLIKTRGQQVTLRCSSQSGHNTVSWYQQALGQGPQFIFQYYREEENGRGNFPPRFSGLQFPNYSSELNVNALELDDSALYLCASSLMGVSYEQYFGPGTRLTVT.

The chain has TRBV10-3 and TRBJ2-3; 10 positions agree with TRBD2. V lost 4 bases and J lost 1; bases outside the gene matches: 2. The germline gives CDR1 ENHRY, CDR2 SYGVKD. The CDR3 runs to 15 residues. The CDR3 reads CAISALAGGTDTQYF. In DNA form, the CDR3 reads TGTGCCATCAGTGCTCTAGCGGGGGGCACAGATACGCAGTATTTT.

Regarding this clone: This same CDR3 is encoded by further DNA sequences in the sample. The CDR3 loop reads CASSPSGSGDIQYF. The CDR3 DNA sequence: TGTGCCAGCAGTCCGAGCGGATCTGGGGACATTCAGTACTTC. The chain combines TRBV6-6 with TRBJ2-4, with a weak D call TRBD2 (5 bases). Germline CDR1 reads MNHNY; CDR2 reads SVGAGI (reference sequence). The CDR3 is 14 residues long. Trimming took 5 bases from V and 8 from J, leaving 16 bases between them.

The rearrangement links TRBV21-1 to TRBJ1-2. TRBV21-1 counts as a pseudogene. The CDR3 runs to 15 residues. The DNA of the CDR3 is TGTGCCAGCAGCAAATACGAAAGGGAGACCTATGGCTACACCTTC. Amino acid sequence: CASSKYERETYGYTF.

The V call is TRBV28, the J call TRBJ1-5; 7 bases are a match to TRBD1. V was clipped by 6 bases and J by 3 bases; unmatched bases: 8. Germline loops: CDR1 MDHEN, CDR2 SYDVKM. This CDR3 spans 15 amino acids. The CDR3 nucleotides are TGTGCCAGCAGCGACAGGGAATTTCCCAATCAGCCCCAGCATTTT. It encodes CASSDREFPNQPQHF.

V and J are TRBV11-3 and TRBJ2-1; D not certain. Germline CDR1 and CDR2: SGHNT and YENEEA. Between the trimmed V and J ends, which lost 5 bases and 8 bases, there was a span of 19 bases. The CDR3 spans 15 residues. CDR3 bases: TGTGCCAGCAGCCAATCCTATGGGAACCAAGATGAGCAGTTCTTC. It is translated as CASSQSYGNQDEQFF.

The V and J genes are TRBV14 and TRBJ1-2, with D perhaps TRBD1 (5 bases). V was pared by 5 bases and J by 4 bases, with 14 bases between. This CDR3 region has 14 residues. Germline CDR1 is SGHDN and CDR2 is FVKESK. This CDR3 is CASSETGSGYGYTF. CDR3 nucleotides: TGTGCCAGCAGCGAAACAGGATCCGGCTATGGCTACACCTTC.

V gene TRBV27 combines with J gene TRBJ2-1, with 7 positions matching TRBD2. Germline V lookup: CDR1 MNHEY, CDR2 SMNVEV (reference sequence). Germline trimming cut 8 bases from V and 5 bases from J; bases unmatched to any gene: 6. This CDR3 comprises 13 residues. Written as DNA, the CDR3 is TGTGCCAGCGGGAACCGGGGGGACAATGAGCAGTTCTTC. Translated, it gives CASGNRGDNEQFF.

The genes are TRBV28 and TRBJ1-1; the match to TRBD1 covers 10 bases. The CDR3 has 15 amino acids. CDR1 MDHEN and CDR2 SYDVKM come from the germline V gene. The junction had 9 bases not matched to a gene; V was cut back by 8 bases and J by 3 bases. The CDR3 coding sequence is TGTGCCAGCCCCGGACAGGGGGTTGAGGACACTGAAGCTTTCTTT. Translated: CASPGQGVEDTEAFF.

The chain combines TRBV5-4 with TRBJ1-2; no reliable D call. Germline CDR1 reads SGHNT; CDR2 reads YYREEE (reference sequence). This CDR3 is built from 14 residues. V lost 5 bases to trimming and J lost 3 bases, with 14 bases between them. CDR3 in DNA: TGTGCCAGCAGTTCTGAAGGGCGGGACTATGGCTACACCTTC. Amino acids: CASSSEGRDYGYTF.

V gene TRBV13 combines with J gene TRBJ1-1; 10 positions agree with TRBD1. V lost 5 bases to trimming and J lost 3 bases; unmatched junction nucleotides: 6. This CDR3 region has 15 residues. The germline CDR1 and CDR2 sequences are PRHDT and FYEKMQ (reference sequence). The CDR3 DNA sequence: TGTGCCAGCAGCAGGGACAGGGGTCGCGACACTGAAGCTTTCTTT. Its protein is CASSRDRGRDTEAFF.

The J gene is TRBJ1-4, the V gene TRBV7-9, with TRBD1 as a possible D gene (6 bases). With 4 bases removed from V and 8 bases from J, the gap between germline ends came to 17 bases. Germline CDR1 reads SEHNR; CDR2 reads FQNEAQ (reference sequence). The CDR3 is 15 amino acids. Here the CDR3 reads CASSSNNREREKLFF. CDR3 nucleotide sequence: TGTGCCAGCAGCTCGAACAACAGGGAACGGGAAAAACTGTTTTTT.

V and J are TRBV11-2 and TRBJ2-1; TRBD2 matches 11 bases. The ends lost 5 bases at V and 13 bases at J; junction bases unmatched: 4. From germline, CDR1 is SGHAT and CDR2 FQNNGV. This CDR3 is built from 12 residues. CDR3 residues: CASSPTSGSQFF. The DNA for the CDR3 is TGTGCCAGCAGCCCCACTAGCGGGAGTCAGTTCTTC. Filled out from reference TRBV11-2 and TRBJ2-1, the complete variable domain reads EAGVAQSPRYKIIEKRQSVAFWCNPISGHATLYWYQQILGQGPKLLIQFQNNGVVDDSQLPKDRFSAERLKGVDSTLKIQPAKLEDSAVYLCASSPTSGSQFFGPGTRLTVL.

The chain uses TRBV6-4 and TRBJ2-3, with 9 nucleotides matching TRBD2. Per germline, CDR1 MRHNA and CDR2 SNTAGT. V lost 4 bases and J lost 4; bases outside the gene matches: 3. The CDR3 is made up of 14 amino acids. CDR3 residues: CASSVASGADTQYF. CDR3 nucleotide sequence: TGTGCCAGCAGTGTCGCTAGCGGGGCAGATACGCAGTATTTT.

This chain joins TRBV28 and TRBJ1-1; 10 positions match TRBD1. Germline V gene data show CDR1 as MDHEN and CDR2 as SYDVKM. The junction had 7 bases not matched to a gene; V was cut back by 7 bases and J by 5 bases. This CDR3 is built from 14 residues. CDR3: CASKGTGVRTEAFF. CDR3 sequence (DNA): TGTGCCAGCAAAGGGACAGGGGTAAGGACTGAAGCTTTCTTT.

This chain joins TRBV7-6 and TRBJ2-7, with D tentatively TRBD2 (6 bases). Germline CDR1 SGHVS, CDR2 FNYEAQ. Trimming left V 0 bases short and J 2 bases short, with 11 bases between. This CDR3 has 15 residues. This CDR3 reads CASSLATGVPYEQYF. The CDR3 DNA reads TGTGCCAGCAGCTTAGCGACGGGAGTACCCTACGAGCAGTACTTC.

The rearrangement uses TRBV6-6 and TRBJ2-5, with 10 bases matching TRBD2. The V segment lost 2 bases and the J segment 9 bases; nucleotides outside the gene matches: 6. CDR3 length equals 14 residues. Germline V gene lookup returns CDR1 MNHNY and CDR2 SVGAGI (reference sequence). CDR3 bases: TGTGCCAGCAGTTACCCTAGCGGGGGACGGGCCCAGTACTTC. Translating gives CASSYPSGGRAQYF.

The chain employs TRBV4-1 and TRBJ1-1, with D hard to call. With 4 bases removed from V and 1 base from J, the gap between germline ends came to 7 bases. The CDR3 is 13 amino acids. Germline values: CDR1 MGHRA, CDR2 YSYEKL. This CDR3 reads CASSPRENTEAFF. The CDR3 region has the DNA TGCGCCAGCAGCCCACGGGAGAACACTGAAGCTTTCTTT.

The rearrangement uses TRBV18 and TRBJ1-3; the D gene is possibly TRBD1 (5 bases). Germline loops: CDR1 KGHSH, CDR2 LQKENI. There are 15 residues in the CDR3. Trimming cost V 3 bases and J 2 bases, with 11 bases left between them. The CDR3 DNA sequence: TGTGCCAGCTCACCTCCGGGACTCACTGGAAACACCATATATTTT. It encodes CASSPPGLTGNTIYF.

The rearrangement uses TRBV5-4 and TRBJ1-1, with a weak D call TRBD1 (5 bases). Trimming removed 0 bases at V and 1 base at J, with 10 bases between. Germline V gene data show CDR1 as SGHNT and CDR2 as YYREEE (reference sequence). The CDR3 is 15 residues long. DNA for the CDR3: TGTGCCAGCAGCTTGGCCGGGACGGCGAACACTGAAGCTTTCTTT. Its translation: CASSLAGTANTEAFF.

The chain recombines TRBV19 with TRBJ2-2; 10 bases are a match to TRBD1. V shed 6 bases, J shed 4 bases, and the junction held 8 bases outside the gene matches. The CDR3 has 16 amino acids. Germline values: CDR1 LNHDA, CDR2 SQIVND (reference sequence). CDR3 in amino acids: CASRSPGQGSTGELFF. The CDR3, as DNA: TGTGCCAGTAGAAGCCCGGGACAGGGGAGCACCGGGGAGCTGTTTTTT.

V is TRBV5-1 and J is TRBJ2-1; possible D gene TRBD1, 6 bases. V shed 4 bases and J shed 8 bases, with 16 bases lying between them. Germline CDR1 and CDR2: SGHRS and YFSETQ. The CDR3 extends over 14 amino acids. CDR3 amino acids: CASSLGAIWDEQFF. CDR3 DNA: TGCGCCAGCAGCCTGGGGGCTATCTGGGATGAGCAGTTCTTC.

The genes are TRBV2 and TRBJ1-5; D perhaps matches TRBD1 (5 bases). Germline V CDR1 and CDR2: SNHLY, FYNNEI. V lost 6 bases and J lost 5, with 17 bases in between. There are 15 residues in the CDR3. As DNA, the CDR3 is TGTGCCAGCAGCATCGAGGCAGGGAGAGATCAGCCCCAGCATTTT. Amino acid sequence: CASSIEAGRDQPQHF.

This chain links TRBV7-6 with TRBJ2-7; 7 bases fit TRBD2. V gave up 5 bases and J gave up 2 bases; unmatched junction bases: 3. Germline-derived CDR1 and CDR2 are SGHVS and FNYEAQ. The CDR3 is 13 amino acids. The CDR3 DNA follows: TGTGCCAGCAGCCCGCGGGAGCCCTACGAGCAGTACTTC. This encodes CASSPREPYEQYF.